The 21 T cell receptor beta chains reported below all come from one sample, sequenced in a study of blood T cell repertoires in COVID-19. Assay: immunoSEQ multiplex PCR; the TCRdb copy retains only in-frame clones and omits some. This sample carries over 130,000 clones, over 65% of them seen once, and the ten largest clones take 16%. Input material: peripheral blood. These receptor sequences come from a man aged 50 to 59 with acute or convalescent COVID-19.

The rearrangement links TRBV28 to TRBJ1-1; D remains ambiguous. The V gene lost 1 base and the J gene lost 0 bases, with 9 bases spanning the gap. The germline V gene has CDR1 MDHEN and CDR2 SYDVKM. This CDR3 is 15 amino acids long. CDR3 coding DNA: TGTGCCAGCAGTTTATCGTGGCAGATGAACACTGAAGCTTTCTTT. It codes for CASSLSWQMNTEAFF. The whole variable domain, remainder taken from reference TRBV28 and TRBJ1-1, is DVKVTQSSRYLVKRTGEKVFLECVQDMDHENMFWYRQDPGLGLRLIYFSYDVKMKEKGDIPEGYSVSREKKERFSLILESASTNQTSMYLCASSLSWQMNTEAFFGQGTRLTVV.

The V and J genes are TRBV7-8 and TRBJ2-6, with a tentative D call TRBD2 (5 bases). V lost 3 bases and J lost 1, with 13 bases in between. This CDR3 region has 17 residues. Germline V gene lookup returns CDR1 SGHVS and CDR2 FQNEAQ. CDR3 nucleotides: TGTGCCAGCAGCTTTGGGAGACCCCTTTCTGGGGCCAACGTCCTGACTTTC. Amino acids: CASSFGRPLSGANVLTF.

The V gene is TRBV7-8, the J gene TRBJ1-5; 7 positions agree with TRBD1. The CDR3 spans 16 residues. J lost 3 bases, V lost 5 bases, and 10 bases had no gene match. Germline CDR1 reads SGHVS; CDR2 reads FQNEAQ. CDR3 sequence reads: CASSARDRLFNQPQHF. The DNA for the CDR3 is TGTGCCAGCAGCGCCCGGGACAGACTATTCAATCAGCCCCAGCATTTT.

The V call is TRBV24-1, the J call TRBJ2-1, with TRBD1 identical over 7 bases. The V segment lost 3 bases and the J segment 3 bases; nucleotides outside the gene matches: 13. Germline CDR1 is KGHDR and CDR2 is SFDVKD. This CDR3 has 18 residues. CDR3 coding DNA: TGTGCCACCAGTGATCGAACGGGACAGCGAGTACTCTACAATGAGCAGTTCTTC. It codes for CATSDRTGQRVLYNEQFF.

V gene TRBV19 combines with J gene TRBJ2-2; 8 nucleotides align to TRBD2. The CDR3 loop spans 15 amino acids. Germline CDR1 reads LNHDA; CDR2 reads SQIVND (reference sequence). Germline trimming cut 6 bases from V and 5 bases from J; bases unmatched to any gene: 8. The CDR3 DNA reads TGTGCCAGTAGCCTTCGGGGGGGGCAGACCGGGGAGCTGTTTTTT. As protein: CASSLRGGQTGELFF.

V is TRBV7-6 and J is TRBJ2-3, with 7 bases fitting TRBD1. Trimming at V came to 1 base and at J to 1 base, leaving 5 bases not matched to a gene. This CDR3 has 16 residues. Germline loops: CDR1 SGHVS, CDR2 FNYEAQ. The CDR3 nucleotides are TGTGCCAGCAGCTTAGTCGGGCAGGGGGGCACAGATACGCAGTATTTT. Its translation is CASSLVGQGGTDTQYF.

The J gene is TRBJ1-2, the V gene TRBV5-4; a weak D match, TRBD1 (6 bases). CDR3 length equals 14 residues. Germline lookup yields CDR1 SGHNT and CDR2 YYREEE (reference sequence). Deletions cut 5 bases from V and 0 bases from J, with 11 bases between. CDR3 nucleotide sequence: TGTGCCAGCAGACGGACAGACGCTAACTATGGCTACACCTTC. Amino acid sequence: CASRRTDANYGYTF. Combining the CDR3 with reference TRBV5-4 and TRBJ1-2 gives the whole variable domain ETGVTQSPTHLIKTRGQQVTLRCSSQSGHNTVSWYQQALGQGPQFIFQYYREEENGRGNFPPRFSGLQFPNYSSELNVNALELDDSALYLCASRRTDANYGYTFGSGTRLTVV.

The J gene is TRBJ1-4, the V gene TRBV30; 9 nucleotides agree with TRBD1. The CDR3 extends over 14 amino acids. Trimming removed 3 bases from V and 10 bases from J; junction bases left unmatched: 9. Germline CDR1 is GTSNPN and CDR2 is SVGIG (reference sequence). The CDR3 region is CAWSARDRVGKLFF. The DNA of the CDR3 is TGTGCCTGGAGCGCCCGGGACAGGGTCGGAAAACTGTTTTTT.

This chain connects TRBV19 to TRBJ1-5; D is unresolved. The ends were cut back, 3 bases at V and 0 bases at J, with 18 bases in the middle. CDR1 and CDR2 from the germline V gene are LNHDA and SQIVND (reference sequence). This CDR3 contains 18 residues. This CDR3 reads CASSMVSAAPGSNQPQHF. CDR3 DNA: TGTGCCAGTAGTATGGTTTCGGCAGCCCCGGGTAGCAATCAGCCCCAGCATTTT.

The J gene is TRBJ2-1, the V gene TRBV29-1; 9 bases align to TRBD1. Germline V lookup: CDR1 SQVTM, CDR2 ANQGSEA. CDR3 length equals 14 residues. Losses at the gene ends were 5 bases for V and 6 bases for J; bases not matched to a gene: 8. The CDR3 region has the DNA TGCAGCGTTAGGGGGACAGGGCGTGTCAATGAGCAGTTCTTC. It is translated as CSVRGTGRVNEQFF.

This clone was recorded only once. This chain links TRBV6-5 with TRBJ2-7, with TRBD1 matching over 7 bases. The trim removed 6 bases at V and 2 bases at J, leaving 7 bases unmatched. The CDR3 extends over 14 amino acids. The germline V gene encodes CDR1 MNHEY and CDR2 SVGAGI. CDR3 sequence (DNA): TGTGCCAGCAGGGCGGACAGGATCGCCTACGAGCAGTACTTC. It codes for CASRADRIAYEQYF.

The chain couples TRBV27 to TRBJ2-1; perhaps TRBD1 as D (7 bases). This CDR3 is built from 15 residues. Trimming stripped 7 bases from V and 8 bases from J, with 21 bases between. In germline, CDR1 is MNHEY, CDR2 SMNVEV (reference sequence). The CDR3 region is CASTSFGAGGHEQFF. Here the CDR3 DNA reads TGTGCCAGCACCTCCTTCGGGGCAGGGGGGCATGAGCAGTTCTTC.

The chain uses TRBV3-1 (or the pseudogene TRBV3-2) and TRBJ2-3; no definite D call. CDR3 length: 12 residues. The V and J ends lost 3 bases and 2 bases respectively, with 3 bases between them. Germline CDR1 reads LGHDT; CDR2 reads YNNKEL (reference sequence). Here the CDR3 DNA reads TGTGCCAGCAGCCACTCCACAGATACGCAGTATTTT. This codes for CASSHSTDTQYF.

V is TRBV5-1 and J is TRBJ2-7; tentative D call: TRBD1 (6 bases). The germline V and J ends were trimmed by 4 bases and 1 base, with 12 bases remaining between them. Germline CDR1 SGHRS, CDR2 YFSETQ. The CDR3 is 14 residues long. The CDR3, as DNA: TGCGCCAGCAGCCCCGGCACAGGGTCCTACGAGCAGTACTTC. This translates into CASSPGTGSYEQYF.

V is TRBV30 and J is TRBJ2-2; 10 nucleotides match TRBD2. This CDR3 region has 14 residues. V was pared by 0 bases and J by 5 bases, with 0 bases of the junction left unmatched. Germline CDR1 and CDR2: GTSNPN and SVGIG (reference sequence). The CDR3 bases are TGTGCCTGGAGTGTACTAGCGGGGACCGGGGAGCTGTTTTTT. Its translation is CAWSVLAGTGELFF.

This clone was counted a single time. The J gene is TRBJ2-6, the V gene TRBV5-1; D is uncertain. V gave up 4 bases and J gave up 2 bases, with 7 bases separating them. This CDR3 spans 14 amino acids. CDR1 and CDR2 from the germline V gene are SGHRS and YFSETQ. Written as DNA, the CDR3 is TGCGCCAGCAGCCTACCGACTGGGGCCAACGTCCTGACTTTC. Translated, it gives CASSLPTGANVLTF.

The chain couples TRBV11-2 to TRBJ1-3, with 7 bases that match TRBD1. The CDR3 runs to 16 residues. Germline values: CDR1 SGHAT, CDR2 FQNNGV. V lost 7 bases and J lost 0; bases outside the gene matches: 9. For the CDR3, the DNA is TGTGCCAGCACCCAATGGGACAGAACCTCTGGAAACACCATATATTTT. It translates to CASTQWDRTSGNTIYF.

This clone came up many times. This chain uses TRBV19 with TRBJ2-2; tentatively, D is TRBD2 (6 bases). Germline V CDR1 and CDR2: LNHDA, SQIVND (reference sequence). The V end lost 1 base, the J end lost 4 bases, and 16 bases lay between the germline ends. The CDR3 loop spans 17 amino acids. The CDR3 protein is CASSIVRLATSTGELFF. Here the CDR3 DNA reads TGTGCCAGTAGTATAGTACGTCTAGCGACCTCCACCGGGGAGCTGTTTTTT.

The V call is TRBV14, the J call TRBJ1-2; TRBD1 matches 7 bases. The CDR3 runs to 15 residues. Unmatched junction bases numbered 7, after V lost 0 bases and J lost 6 bases. Germline CDR1 SGHDN, CDR2 FVKESK. In DNA form, the CDR3 reads TGTGCCAGCAGCCAAGACCCGGGACAGCTGGATGGCTACACCTTC. The encoded protein is CASSQDPGQLDGYTF. Full variable domain (remainder filled in from reference TRBV14 and TRBJ1-2): EAGVTQFPSHSVIEKGQTVTLRCDPISGHDNLYWYRRVMGKEIKFLLHFVKESKQDESGMPNNRFLAERTGGTYSTLKVQPAELEDSGVYFCASSQDPGQLDGYTFGSGTRLTVV.

V and J are TRBV24-1 and TRBJ2-2; tentatively, D is TRBD1 (6 bases). In germline, CDR1 is KGHDR, CDR2 SFDVKD. The CDR3 spans 15 residues. Trimming stripped 9 bases from V and 2 bases from J, with 15 bases between. The CDR3 loop is CATEQGNFNTGELFF. CDR3 bases: TGTGCCACCGAACAGGGCAATTTCAACACCGGGGAGCTGTTTTTT.

V gene TRBV27 combines with J gene TRBJ1-1, with TRBD1 matching 8 bases. The CDR3 sequence is 13 residues long. Per the germline V gene, CDR1 is MNHEY and CDR2 is SMNVEV (reference sequence). Unmatched junction bases numbered 10, after V lost 5 bases and J lost 11 bases. The CDR3: CASSPYNRGDAFF. CDR3 DNA: TGTGCCAGCAGTCCTTATAACAGGGGGGACGCTTTCTTT.